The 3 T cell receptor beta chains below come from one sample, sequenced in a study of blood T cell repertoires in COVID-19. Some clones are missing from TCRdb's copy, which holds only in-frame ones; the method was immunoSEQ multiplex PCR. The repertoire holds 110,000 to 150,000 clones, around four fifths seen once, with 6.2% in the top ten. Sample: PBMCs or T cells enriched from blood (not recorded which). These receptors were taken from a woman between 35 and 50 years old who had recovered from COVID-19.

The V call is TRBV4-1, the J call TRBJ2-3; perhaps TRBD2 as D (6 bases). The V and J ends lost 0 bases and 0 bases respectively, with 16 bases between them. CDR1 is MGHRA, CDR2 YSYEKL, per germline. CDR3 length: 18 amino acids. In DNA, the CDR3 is TGCGCCAGCAGCCAAGATTCCCTTAGCGGAGGGAGCACAGATACGCAGTATTTT. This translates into CASSQDSLSGGSTDTQYF.

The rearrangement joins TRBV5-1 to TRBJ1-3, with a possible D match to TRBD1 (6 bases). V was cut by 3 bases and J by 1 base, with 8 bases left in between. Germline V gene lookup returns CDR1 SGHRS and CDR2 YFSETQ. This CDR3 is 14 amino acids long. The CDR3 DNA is TGCGCCAGCAGCTCGCAGGGGTCTGGAAACACCATATATTTT. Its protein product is CASSSQGSGNTIYF. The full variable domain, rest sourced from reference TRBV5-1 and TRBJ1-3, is KAGVTQTPRYLIKTRGQQVTLSCSPISGHRSVSWYQQTPGQGLQFLFEYFSETQRNKGNFPGRFSGRQFSNSRSEMNVSTLELGDSALYLCASSSQGSGNTIYFGEGSWLTVV.

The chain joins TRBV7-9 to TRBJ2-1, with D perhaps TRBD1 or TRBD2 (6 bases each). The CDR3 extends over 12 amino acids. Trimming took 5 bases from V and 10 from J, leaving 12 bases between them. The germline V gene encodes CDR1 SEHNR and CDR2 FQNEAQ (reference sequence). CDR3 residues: CASSIGGTEQFF. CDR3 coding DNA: TGTGCCAGCAGCATAGGGGGGACAGAGCAGTTCTTC.